One sample yielded the 9 T cell receptor beta chains listed below, sequenced in a study of T-cell memory formation after mild COVID-19 (dated by TCRdb to the early 2020s). Library preparation used 5' RACE. TCRdb shows the sequencer as Illumina NovaSeq 6000. TCRdb ran its own pipeline on the public reads, namely fastp trimming at Q25 and MiXCR clone calling, and kept in-frame beta chains. Entries are consolidated by CDR3 protein sequence, retaining the most common genes and DNA. For this sample there are some 40,000 distinct CDR3 sequences; nearly 9.5% appear just once. The ten top clones hold approximately 10% of the sample. Sequencing used PBMCs or a T cell subset sorted from them (not recorded which). The origin of the receptors is an adult woman who had mild COVID-19 (a few samples of this study predate the infection). The sample titles of this study are shuffled in the database, so cell type and time point are left out; the donor was told from shared clones.

Many counts were recorded for this clonotype. This chain connects TRBV3-1 to TRBJ2-3; D gene ambiguous. Germline CDR1 LGHDT, CDR2 YNNKEL (reference sequence). The CDR3 covers 13 residues. Trimming pared 4 bases from V and 4 bases from J, leaving 9 bases between. The CDR3 nucleotides read TGTGCCAGCAGCCGCCAGCACGCAGATACGCAGTATTTT. Amino acid sequence: CASSRQHADTQYF.

The chain combines TRBV6-2 or TRBV6-3 with TRBJ2-7, with D unclear. Trimming removed 6 bases at V and 0 bases at J, with 12 bases between. Germline V gene sequence: CDR1 MNHEY, CDR2 SVGEGT. The CDR3 totals 14 residues. The CDR3 sequence is CASRLTGSSYEQYF. The CDR3 DNA sequence: TGTGCCAGCAGACTCACGGGTTCCTCCTACGAGCAGTACTTC.

This clonotype was recorded many times. The gene calls are TRBV7-8 and TRBJ2-1; D is uncertain. CDR1 SGHVS and CDR2 FQNEAQ come from the germline V gene. The CDR3 has 15 amino acids. V was cut by 5 bases and J by 3 bases, with 14 bases left in between. The CDR3 loop is CASSRSLLGYNEQFF. The DNA of the CDR3 is TGTGCCAGCAGCCGGAGTCTTCTGGGCTACAATGAGCAGTTCTTC.

Only a few counts were recorded for this clonotype. The V gene is TRBV18, the J gene TRBJ2-1; D could derive from TRBD1 or TRBD2 (5 bases each). Germline values: CDR1 KGHSH, CDR2 LQKENI. CDR3 length: 16 amino acids. V was trimmed by 0 bases and J by 7 bases, leaving 16 bases between them. Here the CDR3 DNA reads TGTGCCAGCTCACCACCCCAGGGCCCGTCGGGGAATGAGCAGTTCTTC. Amino acid sequence: CASSPPQGPSGNEQFF.

This clonotype was seen a handful of times. The J gene is TRBJ2-2, the V gene TRBV7-2; the match to TRBD2 covers 7 bases. The junction had 4 bases not matched to a gene; V was cut back by 1 base and J by 5 bases. The CDR3 covers 15 residues. Germline V CDR1 and CDR2: SGHTA, FQGNSA. The CDR3 region has the DNA TGTGCCAGCAGCTTAGAACTAGCGAGGACCGGGGAGCTGTTTTTT. Its protein is CASSLELARTGELFF.

This clonotype was seen more than once but under ten times. This CDR3 is CASSPPGLNTGELFF. The CDR3 nucleotides are TGTGCCAGCAGTCCCCCGGGACTAAACACCGGGGAGCTGTTTTTT. The gene calls are TRBV27 and TRBJ2-2, with 7 bases fitting TRBD2. The V gene end was trimmed by 5 bases and the J gene end by 2 bases; junction bases not matched to a gene: 5. This CDR3 spans 15 amino acids. Germline V gene sequence: CDR1 MNHEY, CDR2 SMNVEV (reference sequence).

J is TRBJ2-3 and V is TRBV13, with D possibly being TRBD2 (7 bases). The CDR3 totals 16 residues. V was pared by 5 bases and J by 1 base, with 16 bases between. CDR1 is PRHDT, CDR2 FYEKMQ, per germline (reference sequence). CDR3 amino acids: CASSARGGPGTDTQYF. Here the CDR3 DNA reads TGTGCCAGCAGCGCGAGGGGGGGGCCGGGCACAGATACGCAGTATTTT.

This clonotype was counted only a few times. This chain links TRBV5-1 with TRBJ2-5, with D perhaps given as TRBD1 or TRBD2 (6 bases each). V was cut by 4 bases and J by 1 base, with 14 bases left in between. Germline CDR1 reads SGHRS; CDR2 reads YFSETQ. This CDR3 has 15 amino acids. CDR3 DNA sequence: TGCGCCAGCAGCCAGAATGGGGGGCTCCAAGAGACCCAGTACTTC. Amino acids: CASSQNGGLQETQYF.

This clonotype was seen repeatedly, ten times or more. This sequence joins TRBV28 and TRBJ2-2, with D uncertain. This CDR3 comprises 16 residues. V lost 9 bases, J lost 2 bases, and 19 bases lay in between. The germline V gene has CDR1 MDHEN and CDR2 SYDVKM. Written as DNA, the CDR3 is TGTGCCAGTTTTTACTCCGGGCTACTCAACACCGGGGAGCTGTTTTTT. Translated, it gives CASFYSGLLNTGELFF.